The 23 T cell receptor beta chains listed next were all sequenced from one sample in a study of T cells in Graves' hyperthyroidism and ophthalmopathy. Regions amplified from RNA transcripts were the TCR beta CDR3 regions. HTBI primers were the set used in a first-round RT-PCR of the TCR CDR3. TCRdb re-derived calls from the multiplex PCR reads in MiXCR, one entry per CDR3 protein. The sample carries approximately 520,000 distinct CDR3 sequences, less than 25% recorded once. Sequences were obtained from blood. All receptors derive from a young man with Graves' hyperthyroidism.

This clonotype was counted only a few times. In DNA form, the CDR3 reads TGTGCCAGCAGCTCCGGACGGCGGCAGCCCCAGCATTTT. Its translation: CASSSGRRQPQHF. The V gene is TRBV6-1, the J gene TRBJ1-5; D is uncertain. Germline CDR1 is MNHNS and CDR2 is SASEGT. The CDR3 runs 13 residues. V shed 6 bases and J shed 7 bases, with 13 bases lying between them.

This chain links TRBV28 with TRBJ1-2; 8 nucleotides align to TRBD1. This CDR3 has 15 amino acids. CDR1 and CDR2 from the germline V gene are MDHEN and SYDVKM. Unmatched junction bases numbered 10, after V lost 6 bases and J lost 4 bases. The CDR3 reads CASSPFRGLVYGYTF. DNA for the CDR3: TGTGCCAGCAGCCCATTCAGGGGGCTAGTCTATGGCTACACCTTC.

This clonotype occurred a few times. The chain links TRBV5-1 to TRBJ2-5; 7 bases align to TRBD2. This CDR3 is built from 15 residues. The trim removed 4 bases at V and 5 bases at J, leaving 11 bases unmatched. Per the germline V gene, CDR1 is SGHRS and CDR2 is YFSETQ. The CDR3 loop is CASSAGLVGGETQYF. In DNA form, the CDR3 reads TGCGCCAGCAGCGCCGGACTAGTCGGTGGGGAGACCCAGTACTTC.

This clonotype was counted at least ten times. This chain connects TRBV6-5 to TRBJ1-3; D gene unclear. Germline-derived CDR1 and CDR2 are MNHEY and SVGAGI. With 8 bases removed from V and 0 bases from J, the gap between germline ends came to 17 bases. The CDR3 is 16 amino acids. CDR3 loop: CASGRSVASSGNTIYF. The CDR3, as DNA: TGTGCCAGCGGCCGCTCTGTTGCAAGCTCTGGAAACACCATATATTTT.

The chain couples TRBV28 to TRBJ2-7, with D possibly called TRBD1 or TRBD2 (5 bases each). The CDR3 contains 13 residues. Trimming took off 6 bases at V and 3 bases at J, with 12 bases between the two ends. The germline gives CDR1 MDHEN, CDR2 SYDVKM. This CDR3 is CASRRGIGYEQYF. Here the CDR3 DNA reads TGTGCCAGCAGGAGGGGTATAGGCTACGAGCAGTACTTC.

The chain recombines TRBV5-1 with TRBJ1-5; D is unresolved. Trimming took off 5 bases at V and 9 bases at J, with 15 bases between the two ends. From germline, CDR1 is SGHRS and CDR2 YFSETQ. This CDR3 has 13 amino acids. The CDR3 bases are TGCGCCAGCAGTTTAGACGGTATATCGCCCCAGCATTTT. It is translated as CASSLDGISPQHF.

Details on this clonotype: The CDR3 does not close with the conserved phenylalanine or tryptophan, likely indicating a read error. The chain recombines TRBV27 with TRBJ1-1; 10 positions agree with TRBD1. V gave up 2 bases and J gave up 5 bases; unmatched junction bases: 11. Germline CDR1 is MNHEY and CDR2 is SMNVEV (reference sequence). The CDR3 is 17 residues long. The CDR3 coding sequence is TGTGCCAGCAGTTTACTTAACCTCGGACAGGGGGGAACTGAAGCTTTCGTT. This translates into CASSLLNLGQGGTEAFV.

The chain carries TRBV29-1 and TRBJ1-1; no reliable D call. The V end lost 7 bases, the J end lost 1 base, and 31 bases lay between the germline ends. The CDR3 contains 19 residues. Germline V lookup: CDR1 SQVTM, CDR2 ANQGSEA. The DNA of the CDR3 is TGCAGCGCCGTTGCGTTTTCGCTTGACGGCCCTATCTGGAACACTGAAGCTTTCTTT. As protein: CSAVAFSLDGPIWNTEAFF.

This clonotype was seen ten or more times. The genes are TRBV12-3 or TRBV12-4 and TRBJ1-2; D is undetermined. This CDR3 region has 15 residues. Trimming shortened V by 2 bases and J by 0 bases, and 10 bases separated the two germline ends. The CDR3: CASSLSGRANYGYTF. The CDR3 DNA is TGTGCCAGCAGTTTATCGGGCAGAGCTAACTATGGCTACACCTTC.

This chain connects TRBV24-1 to TRBJ2-5; the match to TRBD1 covers 9 bases. There are 15 residues in the CDR3. The germline V gene encodes CDR1 KGHDR and CDR2 SFDVKD. V shed 5 bases, J shed 5 bases, and the junction held 8 bases outside the gene matches. The CDR3 loop is CATSVVQGATETQYF. DNA for the CDR3: TGTGCCACCAGTGTAGTACAGGGGGCGACGGAGACCCAGTACTTC.

This clonotype was seen a few times. V gene TRBV11-2 combines with J gene TRBJ2-7; 9 nucleotides match TRBD2. Germline loops: CDR1 SGHAT, CDR2 FQNNGV. V gave up 5 bases and J gave up 1 base; unmatched junction bases: 6. The CDR3 consists of 15 residues. CDR3 coding DNA: TGTGCCAGCAGCGGCCTAGCGGGGAAATCCTACGAGCAGTACTTC. The encoded protein is CASSGLAGKSYEQYF.

Many counts were recorded for this clonotype. The chain joins TRBV6-1 to TRBJ2-7; D possibly corresponds to TRBD2 (5 bases). V lost 5 bases and J lost 2, with 16 bases in between. The germline gives CDR1 MNHNS, CDR2 SASEGT. There are 15 residues in the CDR3. CDR3: CASSPPTTTPYEQYF. The CDR3 coding sequence is TGTGCCAGCAGTCCCCCGACTACTACCCCCTACGAGCAGTACTTC.

There are a few counts of this clonotype. The chain couples TRBV14 to TRBJ2-5; no firm D call. V dropped 0 bases and J dropped 0 bases, with 8 bases sitting between them. This CDR3 contains 15 residues. CDR1 SGHDN and CDR2 FVKESK come from the germline V gene. The CDR3 DNA sequence: TGTGCCAGCAGCCAAGAAGCGAACTACCAAGAGACCCAGTACTTC. Protein: CASSQEANYQETQYF.

This clonotype was detected many times. This sequence joins TRBV20-1 and TRBJ1-2; 8 positions match TRBD1. Germline trimming cut 0 bases from V and 2 bases from J; bases unmatched to any gene: 5. This CDR3 comprises 15 residues. Germline CDR1 is DFQATT and CDR2 is SNEGSKA (reference sequence). In nucleotides, the CDR3 is TGCAGTGCTAGAGATGAAACAGGGGGGAACTATGGCTACACCTTC. It specifies CSARDETGGNYGYTF.

This clonotype was detected ten times or more. This chain joins TRBV20-1 and TRBJ1-2; D unresolved. Trimming cost V 4 bases and J 8 bases, with 8 bases left between them. Germline V gene data show CDR1 as DFQATT and CDR2 as SNEGSKA (reference sequence). The CDR3 spans 10 residues. In DNA, the CDR3 is TGCAGTGCTACAGGACTGGGCTACACCTTC. Translating gives CSATGLGYTF.

The chain couples TRBV7-8 to TRBJ1-2, with D maybe TRBD1 (5 bases). Trimming cost V 1 base and J 4 bases, with 19 bases left between them. The germline V gene encodes CDR1 SGHVS and CDR2 FQNEAQ. The CDR3 totals 17 residues. The CDR3 sequence: CASSLVGRQGVFYGYTF. The DNA for the CDR3 is TGTGCCAGCAGCTTAGTAGGCCGGCAGGGCGTCTTCTATGGCTACACCTTC.

This clonotype has a count of ten or more. V and J are TRBV27 and TRBJ1-2, with D tentatively TRBD1 (5 bases). Trimming took off 5 bases at V and 8 bases at J, with 12 bases between the two ends. This CDR3 region has 12 residues. CDR1 is MNHEY and CDR2 is SMNVEV in the germline V gene (reference sequence). Written as DNA, the CDR3 is TGTGCCAGCAGTCCGGGGGGGAGAGGCTACACCTTC. Translation gives CASSPGGRGYTF.

The chain couples TRBV6-2 or TRBV6-3 to TRBJ1-2; 8 positions agree with TRBD1. The trim removed 2 bases at V and 8 bases at J, leaving 13 bases unmatched. This CDR3 is built from 16 residues. The germline CDR1 and CDR2 sequences are MNHEY and SVGEGT. CDR3 in DNA: TGTGCCAGCAGTTACGGCTGGACAGGGCCCCTTCGGGGCTACACCTTC. Protein: CASSYGWTGPLRGYTF.

The chain links TRBV6-1 to TRBJ2-7; the D is unclear. This CDR3 is built from 11 residues. The V gene's germline CDR1 is MNHNS and CDR2 SASEGT. Trimming took 9 bases from V and 6 from J, leaving 12 bases between them. The DNA of the CDR3 is TGTGCCAGTACCAAGGCCGGCGAGCAGTACTTC. Translated, it gives CASTKAGEQYF.

A few counts support this clonotype. The V and J genes are TRBV11-2 and TRBJ1-1; 7 bases fit TRBD1. The CDR3 has 14 amino acids. Trimming at V came to 1 base and at J to 5 bases, leaving 4 bases not matched to a gene. CDR1 is SGHAT and CDR2 is FQNNGV in the germline V gene. The CDR3 here is CASSLGRQGTEAFF. CDR3 bases: TGTGCCAGCAGCTTAGGAAGACAGGGAACTGAAGCTTTCTTT. The full variable domain, its missing parts supplied by reference TRBV11-2 and TRBJ1-1, is EAGVAQSPRYKIIEKRQSVAFWCNPISGHATLYWYQQILGQGPKLLIQFQNNGVVDDSQLPKDRFSAERLKGVDSTLKIQPAKLEDSAVYLCASSLGRQGTEAFFGQGTRLTVV.

This clonotype has ten or more counts. The rearrangement links TRBV28 to TRBJ1-2; D remains ambiguous. V was cut by 6 bases and J by 2 bases, with 16 bases left in between. The CDR3 is made up of 15 amino acids. Germline loops: CDR1 MDHEN, CDR2 SYDVKM. The CDR3 is CASSLRPAVNYGYTF. CDR3 bases: TGTGCCAGCAGCCTCCGTCCGGCGGTGAACTATGGCTACACCTTC.

In this sample, this clonotype turned up many times. The chain links TRBV28 to TRBJ2-5; 9 bases map to TRBD1. The CDR3 is 16 amino acids. The V gene end was trimmed by 2 bases and the J gene end by 6 bases; junction bases not matched to a gene: 10. Germline V gene data show CDR1 as MDHEN and CDR2 as SYDVKM. In DNA form, the CDR3 reads TGTGCCAGCAGTTTAAAGTCATGGGACAGGGTCAAGACCCAGTACTTC. Its translation is CASSLKSWDRVKTQYF.

The table lists this clonotype with many counts. The rearrangement joins TRBV7-9 to TRBJ1-2; TRBD1 matches at 7 bases. V shed 5 bases and J 7 bases; nucleotides not matched to a gene: 4. CDR1 SEHNR and CDR2 FQNEAQ come from the germline V gene (reference sequence). The CDR3 has 12 amino acids. DNA for the CDR3: TGTGCCAGCAGCGACAGGGTAGCTGGCTACACCTTC. The encoded protein is CASSDRVAGYTF.